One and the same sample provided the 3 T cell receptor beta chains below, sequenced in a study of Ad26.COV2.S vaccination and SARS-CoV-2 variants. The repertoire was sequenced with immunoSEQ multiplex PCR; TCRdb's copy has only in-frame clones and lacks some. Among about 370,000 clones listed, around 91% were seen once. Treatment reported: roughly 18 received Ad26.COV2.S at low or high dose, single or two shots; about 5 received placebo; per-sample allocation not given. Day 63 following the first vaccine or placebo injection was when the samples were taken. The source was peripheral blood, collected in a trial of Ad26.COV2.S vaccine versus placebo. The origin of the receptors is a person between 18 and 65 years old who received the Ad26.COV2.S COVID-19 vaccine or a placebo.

CDR3 nucleotides: TGTGCCACCACGGCATACGGAAGCTCCTACAATGAGCAGTTCTTC. Its translation is CATTAYGSSYNEQFF. The chain uses TRBV19 and TRBJ2-1, with D hard to call. The ends were cut back, 10 bases at V and 0 bases at J, with 16 bases in the middle. The V gene's germline CDR1 is LNHDA and CDR2 SQIVND (reference sequence). The CDR3 covers 15 residues.

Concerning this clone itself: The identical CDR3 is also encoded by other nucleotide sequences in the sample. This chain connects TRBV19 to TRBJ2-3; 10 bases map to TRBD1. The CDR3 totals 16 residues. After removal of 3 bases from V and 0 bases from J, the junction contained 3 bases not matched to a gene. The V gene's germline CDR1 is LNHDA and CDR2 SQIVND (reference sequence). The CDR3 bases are TGTGCCAGTAGTATCGGACAGGGGGGGAGCACAGATACGCAGTATTTT. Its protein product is CASSIGQGGSTDTQYF.

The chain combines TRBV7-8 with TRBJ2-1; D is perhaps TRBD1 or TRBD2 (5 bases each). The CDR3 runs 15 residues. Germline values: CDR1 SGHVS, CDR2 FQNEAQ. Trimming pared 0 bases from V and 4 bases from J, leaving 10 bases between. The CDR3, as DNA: TGTGCCAGCAGCTTAGCGCCTGGGGGTTACAATGAGCAGTTCTTC. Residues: CASSLAPGGYNEQFF.